This T cell receptor beta chain derives from a study of T cell repertoires in cytomegalovirus infection. Study-level background: Matching HLA type, along with CMV infection, was indicated by public TCR beta signatures. The study's findings and limits: Dominant in the ex vivo response were TCR beta clonotypes restricted by HLA-C and specific for CMV. Based on cumulative public TCR beta family frequency, carriers of CMV plus the relevant HLA were identified.

V lost 5 bases and J lost 4; bases outside the gene matches: 5. The CDR3 spans 14 residues. Germline-derived CDR1 and CDR2 are SGHTA and FQGNSA. TCRdb re-derived calls from the reads in MiXCR, one entry per CDR3 protein. The sample carries some 220,000 distinct CDR3 sequences, about 5.9% recorded once. The sample holds many counts of this clonotype. Its target is not known. Material for sequencing was PBMCs. This chain uses TRBV7-2 with TRBJ2-5; 9 nucleotides agree with TRBD1. The TCR was taken from a human donor in good health (CMV status not recorded). Some clones in this sample may be carry-over from other donors' samples. This CDR3 reads CASSQDRGAETQYF. CDR3 sequence (DNA): TGTGCCAGCAGCCAGGACAGGGGAGCAGAGACCCAGTACTTC.